This TCR beta chain was identified in a study of vaccination and CD4 T cells after COVID-19. Across the whole study: Convalescent individuals numbered four females and six males, two being Hispanic. Sampling that followed vaccination took place a median 72 days after dose two, within a range of 14 to 241.

For this clonotype: Its antigen remains unidentified.

The treatment: 10-day PBMC culture with coronavirus spike peptide pools or control peptides (ViraFEST assay). The Oncomine TCR Beta short-read assay was applied to DNA of cultured CD4+ T cells. TCRdb reprocessed the PCR reads via MiXCR and lists one record per CDR3 protein. The profile shows 18,000 or so distinct CDR3 sequences, around 50% of them singletons. This TCR came from a human donor who had recovered from COVID-19. This sample comprised CD4+ T cells from blood, cultured in vitro, obtained before SARS-CoV-2 vaccination.

CDR3 residues: CSALDSNNEKLFF. The CDR3 nucleotides read TGCAGTGCGCTGGACAGCAATAATGAAAAACTGTTTTTT. This chain joins TRBV20-1 and TRBJ1-4, with D tentatively TRBD1 (6 bases). This CDR3 region has 13 residues. The V gene's germline CDR1 is DFQATT and CDR2 SNEGSKA (reference sequence). V lost 6 bases and J lost 4, with 12 bases in between.